Described below is a single T cell receptor beta chain sequence and its context. These data come from a study of cytomegalovirus exposure and HLA in healthy donors. Looking at the study overall: Researchers previously reported finding roughly 120 million unique TCR beta sequences from about 179 million T cells.

This CDR3 contains 16 residues. Trimming took off 2 bases at V and 1 base at J, with 12 bases between the two ends. Germline V lookup: CDR1 MGHRA, CDR2 YSYEKL. The PCR made use of 60 Vbeta and 13 Jbeta primers. Here immunoSEQ multiplex PCR was the method, and the copy in TCRdb shows in-frame clones only, minus some. This sample carries about 180,000 clones, just under 85% of them seen once, and the ten largest clones take around 4.9%. The rearrangement uses TRBV4-1 and TRBJ2-1, with a possible D match to TRBD1 (5 bases). Sequenced: PBMCs. This TCR came from a girl under 18 in good health and CMV-seropositive. CDR3: CASSQYWQGSYNEQFF. The CDR3 nucleotides read TGCGCCAGCAGCCAATATTGGCAGGGTTCCTACAATGAGCAGTTCTTC.